The 2 T cell receptor beta chains below come from one sample, sequenced in a study of CD8+CD57+ T cells in acquired aplastic anemia. The template for TCR beta VDJ and CDR3 sequence profiling was genomic DNA. TCRdb reprocessed the reads with MiXCR, giving one entry per CDR3 protein. The repertoire holds 74,000 or so distinct CDR3 sequences, with approximately 54% as singletons. The sequencing input was sorted CD4+, CD8+, or CD8+CD57+ T cells (not recorded which) from PBMCs. The receptors here all came from a human donor in good health, serving as a control.

CDR3 coding DNA: TGTGCCACCAGCAGACCCTTAGGGGGCGAGCAGTACTTC. Its protein is CATSRPLGGEQYF. The chain employs TRBV15 and TRBJ2-7, with D perhaps TRBD1 (6 bases). Deletions cut 2 bases from V and 6 bases from J, with 11 bases between. Looked up from germline, CDR1 is LNHNV and CDR2 is YYDKDF (reference sequence). This CDR3 region has 13 residues.

This clonotype has only a few counts. This chain joins TRBV10-3 and TRBJ1-1; tentative D call: TRBD1 (5 bases). The V gene lost 2 bases and the J gene lost 8 bases, with 6 bases spanning the gap. Germline values: CDR1 ENHRY, CDR2 SYGVKD. This CDR3 comprises 11 residues. The CDR3 DNA is TGTGCCATCAGTGAGGGGGGGGAAGCTTTCTTT. It specifies CAISEGGEAFF.